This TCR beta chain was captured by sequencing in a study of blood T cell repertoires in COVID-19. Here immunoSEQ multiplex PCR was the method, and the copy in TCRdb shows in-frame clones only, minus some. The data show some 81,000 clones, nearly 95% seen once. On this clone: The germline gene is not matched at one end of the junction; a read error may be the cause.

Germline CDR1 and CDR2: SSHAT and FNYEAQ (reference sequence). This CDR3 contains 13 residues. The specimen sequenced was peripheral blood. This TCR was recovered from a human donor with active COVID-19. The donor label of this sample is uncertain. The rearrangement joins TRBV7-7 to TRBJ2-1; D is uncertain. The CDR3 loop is CASSPSVSHEQFF. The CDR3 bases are TGTGCTAGCAGCCCGTCGGTAAGCCATGAGCAGTTCTTC.